What follows describes a single T cell receptor beta chain. The antigen remains unidentified. Mismatch with germline at one junction end may stem from a read error. The sample belongs to a study of cytomegalovirus exposure and HLA in healthy donors. Study observations and caveats: Associated with cytomegalovirus, according to the listing, were 164 TCR beta chains. Later on, an analysis tied 15,000 to 20,000 TCR beta sequences to HLA alleles at 0.05 false discovery rate. Serostatus for CMV was the only available immune exposure information. A missense DCLRE1C variant was associated with V- and J-gene trimming of TCR beta chains in a later analysis, and an independent cohort replicated the association.

PCR amplification relied on 60 Vbeta primers (plus 13 Jbeta primers). The protocol was immunoSEQ multiplex PCR, while the TCRdb copy is restricted to in-frame clones and leaves out a portion. The sample lists about 150,000 clones, 75% to 85% occurring once. This TCR came from a man over 45 in good health and CMV-seropositive. Input material: PBMCs.

CDR3 nucleotide sequence: TGTTCCAGCAGCCCATTAGCGGCAGAATCAGATACGCAGTATTTT. This gives the protein CSSSPLAAESDTQYF. V is TRBV28 and J is TRBJ2-3, with D possibly being TRBD2 (6 bases). Germline V lookup: CDR1 MDHEN, CDR2 SYDVKM. CDR3 length: 15 amino acids.